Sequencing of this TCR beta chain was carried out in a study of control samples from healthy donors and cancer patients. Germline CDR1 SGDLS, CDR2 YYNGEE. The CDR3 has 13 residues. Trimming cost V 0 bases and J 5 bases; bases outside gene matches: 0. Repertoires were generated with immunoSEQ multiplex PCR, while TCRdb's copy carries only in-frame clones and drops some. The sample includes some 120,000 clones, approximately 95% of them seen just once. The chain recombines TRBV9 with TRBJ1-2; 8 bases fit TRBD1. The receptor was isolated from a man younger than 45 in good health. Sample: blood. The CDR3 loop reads CASSVDRGYGYTF. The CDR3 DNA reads TGTGCCAGCAGCGTAGACAGGGGGTATGGCTACACCTTC.